This T cell receptor beta chain was found in a study of Graves' ophthalmopathy and Graves' hyperthyroidism. Study-wide background: Upon initial diagnosis and before any treatment, peripheral blood was collected. Whole-study results and caveats: Classification of ophthalmopathy versus stable hyperthyroidism by a 13-signature model yielded around 88% sensitivity and around 77% specificity.

Thyroid ultrasound, orbital computed tomography, TRAb, serum thyroxine and clinical symptoms formed the basis of diagnosis. Someone took the PBMCs out of around 10 ml of fresh peripheral blood. Amplification of the TCR beta CDR3 regions used RNA transcripts (as template). First-round RT-PCR relied on HTBI primers, and a second-round multiplex PCR came next. TCRdb itself ran the multiplex PCR reads through MiXCR, one entry per CDR3 protein. The sample includes about 210,000 distinct CDR3 sequences, around 30% of them seen just once. The germline V and J ends were trimmed by 0 bases and 4 bases, with 12 bases remaining between them. The CDR3 totals 14 residues. The V gene's germline CDR1 is GTSNPN and CDR2 SVGIG (reference sequence). As regards this clonotype: As yet, its antigen is unknown.

This TCR was recovered from a man over 45 with Graves' ophthalmopathy. The V call is TRBV30, the J call TRBJ1-1; TRBD1 might be the D (6 bases). Sequenced input: peripheral blood. The CDR3 loop is CAWSVGGAGTEAFF. DNA of the CDR3: TGTGCCTGGAGTGTGGGGGGGGCTGGCACTGAAGCTTTCTTT.